This T cell receptor (beta chain) was identified in a study of OX40 agonist ivuxolimab in advanced cancers. Study at large: With a range of roughly 20 to 79, age averaged approximately 54 years, and around 83% were male. Participants could have had prior anti-PD-1, anti-PD-L1 or anti-CTLA-4 therapy, and 40% had some. Study-level points and caveats: There were, on average, more expanded clones in CD8+ T cells than in CD4+. At 0.1 to 3.0 mg/kg and by week 6, clonal expansion occurred in CD4+ and CD8+ blood T cells.

CDR1 and CDR2 (germline): LNHDA, SQIVND (reference sequence). The CDR3 spans 14 residues. V was pared by 3 bases and J by 5 bases, with 6 bases of the junction left unmatched. On this clone itself: The antigen remains unidentified.

The method was immunoSEQ multiplex PCR; TCRdb's version includes in-frame clones alone and lacks a portion of them. The sample has 61,000 or so clones, nearly 85% seen once. The receptor was derived from an adult with an advanced solid tumor such as melanoma, head and neck, liver or kidney cancer. The specimen was CD4+ or CD8+ T cells sorted from blood, collected in a trial of the OX40 agonist ivuxolimab. The V and J genes are TRBV19 and TRBJ2-5; 7 bases align to TRBD2. The CDR3 nucleotides are TGTGCCAGTAGTATGAGGACTAGAGGTGAGACCCAGTACTTC. Translating gives CASSMRTRGETQYF. The full variable domain, with the rest looked up from reference TRBV19 and TRBJ2-5, is DGGITQSPKYLFRKEGQNVTLSCEQNLNHDAMYWYRQDPGQGLRLIYYSQIVNDFQKGDIAEGYSVSREKKESFPLTVTSAQKNPTAFYLCASSMRTRGETQYFGPGTRLLVL.